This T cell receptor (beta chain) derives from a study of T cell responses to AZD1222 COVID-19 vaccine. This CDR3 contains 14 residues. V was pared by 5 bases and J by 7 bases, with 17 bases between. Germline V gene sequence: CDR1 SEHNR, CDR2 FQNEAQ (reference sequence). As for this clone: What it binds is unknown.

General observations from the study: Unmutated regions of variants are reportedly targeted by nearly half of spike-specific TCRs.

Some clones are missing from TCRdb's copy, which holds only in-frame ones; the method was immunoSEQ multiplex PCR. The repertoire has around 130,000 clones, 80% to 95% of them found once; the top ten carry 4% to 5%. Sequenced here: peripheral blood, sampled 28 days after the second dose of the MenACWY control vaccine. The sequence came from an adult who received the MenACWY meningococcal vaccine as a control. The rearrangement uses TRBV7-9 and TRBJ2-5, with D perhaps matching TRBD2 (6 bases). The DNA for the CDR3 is TGTGCCAGCAGCGGTAATTTCGGGGGTGCGACCCAGTACTTC. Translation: CASSGNFGGATQYF.